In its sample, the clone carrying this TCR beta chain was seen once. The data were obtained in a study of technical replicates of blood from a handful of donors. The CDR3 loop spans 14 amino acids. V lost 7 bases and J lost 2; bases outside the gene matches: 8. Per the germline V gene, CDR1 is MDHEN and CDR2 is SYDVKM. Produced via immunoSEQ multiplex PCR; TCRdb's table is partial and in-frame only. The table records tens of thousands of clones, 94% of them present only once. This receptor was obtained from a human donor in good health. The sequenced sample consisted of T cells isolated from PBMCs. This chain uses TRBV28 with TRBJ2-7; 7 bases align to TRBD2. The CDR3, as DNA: TGTGCCAGCAATACTGGACGGGAGGCCTACGAGCAGTACTTC. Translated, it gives CASNTGREAYEQYF.